Sequencing of this T cell receptor beta chain was carried out in a study of control samples from healthy donors and cancer patients. Generated by immunoSEQ multiplex PCR, the TCRdb table keeps only in-frame clones and is missing some. Among around 70,000 clones listed, about 89% were seen once. V was clipped by 0 bases and J by 4 bases, with 15 bases between them. Germline V gene lookup returns CDR1 SGHTA and CDR2 FQGTGA. The CDR3 totals 16 residues. The origin of this receptor is a woman aged 50 to 65 with head and neck cancer. The V call is TRBV7-3, the J call TRBJ1-1, with D perhaps TRBD1 (5 bases). Sequencing was carried out using PBMCs. The CDR3 spells CASSLTLVGRGTEAFF. The CDR3, as DNA: TGTGCCAGCAGCTTAACTCTAGTAGGGAGGGGCACTGAAGCTTTCTTT. The full variable domain, in which reference TRBV7-3 and TRBJ1-1 provide the parts outside the CDR3, is GAGVSQTPSNKVTEKGKYVELRCDPISGHTALYWYRQSLGQGPEFLIYFQGTGAADDSGLPNDRFFAVRPEGSVSTLKIQRTERGDSAVYLCASSLTLVGRGTEAFFGQGTRLTVV.